A single sample is the source of the 23 T cell receptor beta chains below, sequenced in a study of blood T cell repertoires in COVID-19. Data came from immunoSEQ multiplex PCR; TCRdb stores just in-frame clones and leaves some out. Seen here are about 120,000 clones, approximately 85% observed once, and the top ten hold about 18%. Material for sequencing was peripheral blood. The receptors originated from a man aged 25 to 40 with COVID-19, enrolled during active disease.

J is TRBJ1-1 and V is TRBV7-2; unclear D gene. Germline V gives CDR1 SGHTA, CDR2 FQGNSA. V lost 0 bases and J lost 11, with 13 bases in between. The CDR3 runs 13 residues. In DNA, the CDR3 is TGTGCCAGCAGCTTAGCGCTTCCCGGAGGGGCTTTCTTT. This codes for CASSLALPGGAFF.

V is TRBV10-3 and J is TRBJ2-5, with 8 nucleotides matching TRBD1. There are 14 residues in the CDR3. Germline V lookup: CDR1 ENHRY, CDR2 SYGVKD. The trim removed 6 bases at V and 5 bases at J, leaving 8 bases unmatched. CDR3 sequence: CAIRKTGDEETQYF. CDR3 in DNA: TGTGCCATCAGGAAGACAGGGGATGAGGAGACCCAGTACTTC.

The chain combines TRBV21-1 with TRBJ2-7; the table calls TRBD1, which could not be checked here. TRBV21-1 is a pseudogene segment. This CDR3 spans 14 amino acids. The CDR3 coding sequence is TGTGCCGGACAGGGGCAATGGTATTTTACGGAGCAGTACTTC. As protein: CAGQGQWYFTEQYF.

The chain employs TRBV9 and TRBJ1-1, with TRBD1 matching 8 bases. This CDR3 region has 14 residues. Germline trimming cut 3 bases from V and 2 bases from J; bases unmatched to any gene: 3. Germline V lookup: CDR1 SGDLS, CDR2 YYNGEE. CDR3 residues: CASSGTGQNTEAFF. Here the CDR3 DNA reads TGTGCCAGCAGCGGGACAGGGCAAAACACTGAAGCTTTCTTT.

V is TRBV10-3 and J is TRBJ1-2, with TRBD1 matching 10 bases. V trimming: 7 bases; J trimming: 1 base; junction bases outside the gene matches: 6. Germline V CDR1 and CDR2: ENHRY, SYGVKD. The CDR3 is made up of 15 amino acids. The CDR3 bases are TGTGCCATCAACAATCGGACAGGGGGTAACTATGGCTACACCTTC. It codes for CAINNRTGGNYGYTF.

V usage is TRBV11-2 and J usage is TRBJ2-1; no clear D. The germline V and J ends were trimmed by 5 bases and 3 bases, with 11 bases remaining between them. From germline, CDR1 is SGHAT and CDR2 FQNNGV. The CDR3 runs 14 residues. The CDR3 DNA reads as TGTGCCAGCAGCCTACGGTACGACTACAATGAGCAGTTCTTC. Amino acid sequence: CASSLRYDYNEQFF.

A note on this clone: The junction and the germline gene differ at one end; a read error may be behind it. The chain recombines TRBV4-3 with TRBJ2-7; no firm D call. The CDR3 is made up of 9 amino acids. Looked up from germline, CDR1 is LGHNA and CDR2 is YSLEER. The CDR3 sequence: CASSRSRDF. DNA of the CDR3: TGCGCCAGCAGCCGGTCCCGGGACTTC.

The chain employs TRBV3-1 (or the pseudogene TRBV3-2) and TRBJ1-2, with D unresolved. CDR3 length: 13 amino acids. Deletions cut 5 bases from V and 9 bases from J, with 16 bases between. CDR1 and CDR2 from the germline V gene are LGHDT and YNNKEL (reference sequence). CDR3 bases: TGTGCCAGCAGCGGCCCTAGTGCTATGAGCTACACCTTC. It specifies CASSGPSAMSYTF.

The chain couples TRBV5-6 to TRBJ1-3; D is ambiguous. Germline V gene sequence: CDR1 SGHDT, CDR2 YYEEEE. Trimming left V 2 bases short and J 1 base short, with 7 bases between. The CDR3 covers 14 residues. The CDR3 protein is CASSFMASGNTIYF. Here the CDR3 DNA reads TGTGCCAGCAGCTTCATGGCATCTGGAAACACCATATATTTT.

The chain employs TRBV15 and TRBJ1-5, with a tentative D call TRBD1 (6 bases). The germline CDR1 and CDR2 sequences are LNHNV and YYDKDF (reference sequence). This CDR3 is built from 14 residues. The V end was cut by 3 bases, the J end by 4 bases, with 10 bases between. Written as DNA, the CDR3 is TGTGCCACCAGCAGCCTCACAGGGAATCAGCCCCAGCATTTT. Residues: CATSSLTGNQPQHF.

The chain joins TRBV12-3 or TRBV12-4 to TRBJ2-7, with D perhaps matching TRBD2 (5 bases). This CDR3 spans 12 amino acids. The V and J ends lost 6 bases and 3 bases respectively, with 9 bases between them. The CDR3: CASSRTDYEQYF. CDR3 DNA sequence: TGTGCCAGCAGCAGGACTGACTACGAGCAGTACTTC.

CDR3 in DNA: TGTGCCAGCGCCGACAGGGTTAGCTATGGCTACACCTTC. Its protein product is CASADRVSYGYTF. The chain links TRBV28 to TRBJ1-2, with TRBD1 matching 7 bases. The CDR3 consists of 13 residues. Germline assignment: CDR1 MDHEN and CDR2 SYDVKM. The ends lost 8 bases at V and 4 bases at J; junction bases unmatched: 7.

The chain uses TRBV6-5 and TRBJ2-3; 10 bases agree with TRBD1. This CDR3 is 15 amino acids long. Germline V gives CDR1 MNHEY, CDR2 SVGAGI. The V segment lost 4 bases and the J segment 5 bases; nucleotides outside the gene matches: 6. The CDR3 spells CASSSRTGGGDTQYF. The CDR3, as DNA: TGTGCCAGCAGTTCGAGGACAGGGGGAGGAGATACGCAGTATTTT.

J is TRBJ2-1 and V is TRBV6-5; D is undetermined. The length of the CDR3 is 13 residues. CDR1 and CDR2 from the germline V gene are MNHEY and SVGAGI. Trimming pared 7 bases from V and 0 bases from J, leaving 7 bases between. In DNA form, the CDR3 reads TGTGCCAGCATATTCGGCTCCTACAATGAGCAGTTCTTC. It translates to CASIFGSYNEQFF.

V and J are TRBV19 and TRBJ1-1; perhaps TRBD1 as D (6 bases). Germline values: CDR1 LNHDA, CDR2 SQIVND (reference sequence). The CDR3 covers 14 residues. The V gene lost 4 bases and the J gene lost 1 base, with 10 bases spanning the gap. The DNA for the CDR3 is TGTGCCAGTAGTAGAGGGACACAGAACACTGAAGCTTTCTTT. Its translation is CASSRGTQNTEAFF.

V gene TRBV30 combines with J gene TRBJ1-1; 7 bases fit TRBD1. CDR1 is GTSNPN, CDR2 SVGIG, per germline (reference sequence). J gave up 1 base and V 7 bases, and 6 bases lay outside the gene matches. The CDR3 loop spans 13 amino acids. The CDR3 loop reads CASEQGSNTEAFF. The DNA of the CDR3 is TGTGCCTCTGAACAGGGGTCGAACACTGAAGCTTTCTTT. Together with reference TRBV30 and TRBJ1-1, the CDR3 gives the full variable domain: SQTIHQWPATLVQPVGSPLSLECTVEGTSNPNLYWYRQAAGRGLQLLFYSVGIGQISSEVPQNLSASRPQDRQFILSSKKLLLSDSGFYLCASEQGSNTEAFFGQGTRLTVV.

The J gene is TRBJ1-1, the V gene TRBV28; D not resolved. The CDR3 loop spans 13 amino acids. Per germline, CDR1 MDHEN and CDR2 SYDVKM. V shed 8 bases and J shed 2 bases, with 12 bases lying between them. The CDR3: CASQTPFNTEAFF. For the CDR3, the DNA is TGTGCCAGCCAGACACCTTTTAACACTGAAGCTTTCTTT.

The V call is TRBV7-3, the J call TRBJ2-1; D is possibly TRBD1 (6 bases). V was shortened by 3 bases and J by 9 bases, with 12 bases between the two germline ends. The germline gives CDR1 SGHTA, CDR2 FQGTGA. The CDR3 is 13 residues long. The CDR3 sequence is CASSFNREREQFF. The DNA for the CDR3 is TGTGCCAGCAGCTTTAACAGGGAGCGTGAGCAGTTCTTC. The full variable domain, with the rest looked up from reference TRBV7-3 and TRBJ2-1, is GAGVSQTPSNKVTEKGKYVELRCDPISGHTALYWYRQSLGQGPEFLIYFQGTGAADDSGLPNDRFFAVRPEGSVSTLKIQRTERGDSAVYLCASSFNREREQFFGPGTRLTVL.

Points on this clone: The sample has other DNA sequences that encode this CDR3 too. The genes are TRBV3-1 (or the pseudogene TRBV3-2) and TRBJ1-2; D unclear. The CDR3 runs 14 residues. CDR1 and CDR2 from the germline V gene are LGHDT and YNNKEL (reference sequence). The ends were cut back, 2 bases at V and 4 bases at J, with 11 bases in the middle. CDR3 sequence: CASSQRGGVYGYTF. CDR3 nucleotides: TGTGCCAGCAGCCAACGGGGAGGAGTCTATGGCTACACCTTC.

The V gene is TRBV30, the J gene TRBJ1-5; TRBD1 aligns across 7 bases. The germline gives CDR1 GTSNPN, CDR2 SVGIG (reference sequence). The CDR3 covers 14 residues. V gave up 0 bases and J gave up 7 bases; unmatched junction bases: 6. The CDR3 spells CAWSVDREGQPQHF. The CDR3 region has the DNA TGTGCCTGGAGTGTAGACAGGGAAGGACAGCCCCAGCATTTT.

The rearrangement uses TRBV12-5 and TRBJ2-1; 10 bases match TRBD2. The CDR3 is made up of 14 amino acids. V was pared by 4 bases and J by 6 bases, with 3 bases of the junction left unmatched. Germline values: CDR1 LGHNT, CDR2 FRNRAP. This CDR3 reads CASGYSGRANEQFF. In DNA, the CDR3 is TGTGCTAGTGGTTACAGCGGGAGGGCCAATGAGCAGTTCTTC. Full variable domain (outside the CDR3, taken from reference TRBV12-5 and TRBJ2-1): DARVTQTPRHKVTEMGQEVTMRCQPILGHNTVFWYRQTMMQGLELLAYFRNRAPLDDSGMPKDRFSAEMPDATLATLKIQPSEPRDSAVYFCASGYSGRANEQFFGPGTRLTVL.

This chain joins TRBV5-1 and TRBJ2-5, with TRBD2 matching 11 bases. The CDR3 is 16 residues long. J gave up 6 bases and V 1 base, and 8 bases lay outside the gene matches. Per germline, CDR1 SGHRS and CDR2 YFSETQ. The CDR3 protein is CASSLSVLAGGQTQYF. DNA of the CDR3: TGCGCCAGCAGCTTGTCGGTCCTAGCGGGGGGCCAGACCCAGTACTTC. The full variable domain, with the rest looked up from reference TRBV5-1 and TRBJ2-5, is KAGVTQTPRYLIKTRGQQVTLSCSPISGHRSVSWYQQTPGQGLQFLFEYFSETQRNKGNFPGRFSGRQFSNSRSEMNVSTLELGDSALYLCASSLSVLAGGQTQYFGPGTRLLVL.

This chain joins TRBV28 and TRBJ1-4; 9 nucleotides agree with TRBD1. The CDR3 consists of 16 residues. With 5 bases clipped from V and 0 bases from J, the junction kept 4 bases outside the gene matches. Germline V lookup: CDR1 MDHEN, CDR2 SYDVKM. The CDR3 region is CASSRDRGATNEKLFF. Here the CDR3 DNA reads TGTGCCAGCAGTAGAGACAGGGGGGCAACTAATGAAAAACTGTTTTTT.